Each of the 26 T cell receptor beta chains below was sequenced from the same sample in a study of T cell responses to AZD1222 COVID-19 vaccine. Here immunoSEQ multiplex PCR was the method, and the copy in TCRdb shows in-frame clones only, minus some. The sample contains 70,000 to 85,000 clones, roughly 85% of which appear only once. The sample consisted of peripheral blood, taken on day 0 of AZD1222 vaccination. The source is an adult in good health.

The gene calls are TRBV11-3 and TRBJ1-3; 9 nucleotides match TRBD1. In germline, CDR1 is SGHNT, CDR2 YENEEA. V was clipped by 5 bases and J by 8 bases; unmatched bases: 4. This CDR3 is 13 amino acids long. This CDR3 reads CASSTGQGHTIYF. CDR3 nucleotide sequence: TGTGCCAGCAGCACGGGACAGGGCCACACCATATATTTT. Based on the CDR3 plus reference TRBV11-3 and TRBJ1-3, the full variable domain is EAGVVQSPRYKIIEKKQPVAFWCNPISGHNTLYWYLQNLGQGPELLIRYENEEAVDDSQLPKDRFSAERLKGVDSTLKIQPAELGDSAVYLCASSTGQGHTIYFGEGSWLTVV.

The chain couples TRBV6-1 to TRBJ1-5; TRBD1 is a possible D gene (5 bases). CDR3 length: 18 residues. CDR1 is MNHNS and CDR2 is SASEGT in the germline V gene. V was shortened by 1 base and J by 5 bases, with 21 bases between the two germline ends. CDR3 in DNA: TGTGCCAGCAGTGAAGATGGGTGGACTGGGGCGTACGATCAGCCCCAGCATTTT. As protein: CASSEDGWTGAYDQPQHF.

The V gene is TRBV2, the J gene TRBJ1-1, with a possible D match to TRBD1 (5 bases). V gave up 8 bases and J gave up 1 base, with 11 bases separating them. The CDR3 runs 13 residues. Per the germline V gene, CDR1 is SNHLY and CDR2 is FYNNEI. The CDR3 loop is CASGGVENTEAFF. As DNA, the CDR3 is TGTGCCAGCGGGGGGGTCGAGAACACTGAAGCTTTCTTT.

The chain joins TRBV7-2 to TRBJ2-1; possibly TRBD1 for D (5 bases). Per the germline V gene, CDR1 is SGHTA and CDR2 is FQGNSA. This CDR3 is 14 amino acids long. Trimming pared 1 base from V and 4 bases from J, leaving 8 bases between. CDR3 DNA: TGTGCCAGCAGCTTAGATGCAGGGTACAATGAGCAGTTCTTC. It is translated as CASSLDAGYNEQFF. Variable domain in full (rest from reference TRBV7-2 and TRBJ2-1): GAGVSQSPSNKVTEKGKDVELRCDPISGHTALYWYRQSLGQGLEFLIYFQGNSAPDKSGLPSDRFSAERTGGSVSTLTIQRTQQEDSAVYLCASSLDAGYNEQFFGPGTRLTVL.

In DNA form, the CDR3 reads TGTGCCAGCAGTTCCCGACCCGAAGTGGGGTACTTC. The encoded protein is CASSSRPEVGYF. The rearrangement links TRBV6-5 to TRBJ2-7; D is undetermined. V shed 4 bases and J shed 12 bases, with 16 bases lying between them. The CDR3 covers 12 residues. Germline assignment: CDR1 MNHEY and CDR2 SVGAGI.

This clone was found once. The genes are TRBV30 and TRBJ2-7, with TRBD1 matching over 12 bases. CDR1 is GTSNPN and CDR2 is SVGIG in the germline V gene (reference sequence). V gave up 4 bases and J gave up 4 bases; unmatched junction bases: 14. The CDR3 extends over 17 amino acids. In DNA form, the CDR3 reads TGTGCCTGGAAGGAACGCGAGGGACAGGGGGCAGGGTACGAGCAGTACTTC. Encoded protein: CAWKEREGQGAGYEQYF. The variable domain in full, with the rest retrieved from reference TRBV30 and TRBJ2-7, is SQTIHQWPATLVQPVGSPLSLECTVEGTSNPNLYWYRQAAGRGLQLLFYSVGIGQISSEVPQNLSASRPQDRQFILSSKKLLLSDSGFYLCAWKEREGQGAGYEQYFGPGTRLTVT.

The chain uses TRBV5-6 and TRBJ2-3; 7 bases map to TRBD2. The junction had 11 bases not matched to a gene; V was cut back by 0 bases and J by 1 base. The germline gives CDR1 SGHDT, CDR2 YYEEEE. The CDR3 sequence is 18 residues long. The CDR3 is CASSLGGERGPGTDTQYF. The CDR3 DNA sequence: TGTGCCAGCAGCTTGGGGGGCGAGCGGGGTCCAGGCACAGATACGCAGTATTTT.

The rearrangement links TRBV7-2 to TRBJ1-4, with D possibly being TRBD1 (5 bases). The germline V gene encodes CDR1 SGHTA and CDR2 FQGNSA. This CDR3 region has 13 residues. Trimming cost V 4 bases and J 16 bases, with 19 bases left between them. CDR3 sequence reads: CASSWGVGDNAFF. The CDR3 DNA reads TGTGCCAGCAGCTGGGGGGTTGGCGATAACGCGTTTTTT.

This chain links TRBV6-2 or TRBV6-3 with TRBJ2-5; D not certain. The CDR3 runs to 11 residues. Deletions cut 4 bases from V and 5 bases from J, with 5 bases between. Germline V gives CDR1 MNHEY, CDR2 SVGEGT. DNA of the CDR3: TGTGCCAGCAGTTTCCGTGAGACCCAGTACTTC. This sequence encodes CASSFRETQYF.

This clone has a handful of counts. V and J are TRBV10-1 and TRBJ2-1; tentative D call: TRBD2 (7 bases). Trimming took off 8 bases at V and 9 bases at J, with 35 bases between the two ends. Per germline, CDR1 WNHNN and CDR2 SYGVQD (reference sequence). The CDR3 sequence is 19 residues long. The CDR3 nucleotides are TGCGCCAGCGAGCCCCGGGCCCCTTTCTTAGGGGGGGTTTGGTCTGAGCAGTTCTTC. It codes for CASEPRAPFLGGVWSEQFF.

The V call is TRBV6-6, the J call TRBJ1-6, with 8 bases aligning to TRBD1. V shed 2 bases, J shed 6 bases, and the junction held 3 bases outside the gene matches. The CDR3 has 15 residues. Germline CDR1 reads MNHNY; CDR2 reads SVGAGI (reference sequence). The CDR3 sequence: CASSYEGQGNSPLHF. CDR3 sequence (DNA): TGTGCCAGCAGTTACGAAGGACAGGGTAATTCACCCCTCCACTTT.

CDR3 sequence (DNA): TGTGCCAGTAGGGGGCCGGGCACTGAAGCTTTCTTT. Translating it yields CASRGPGTEAFF. The chain carries TRBV19 and TRBJ1-1; D is possibly TRBD1 (5 bases). This CDR3 has 12 amino acids. Germline V gene sequence: CDR1 LNHDA, CDR2 SQIVND (reference sequence). Trimming stripped 6 bases from V and 4 bases from J, with 9 bases between. Full variable domain (outside the CDR3, taken from reference TRBV19 and TRBJ1-1): DGGITQSPKYLFRKEGQNVTLSCEQNLNHDAMYWYRQDPGQGLRLIYYSQIVNDFQKGDIAEGYSVSREKKESFPLTVTSAQKNPTAFYLCASRGPGTEAFFGQGTRLTVV.

The chain recombines TRBV7-2 with TRBJ2-7, with a tentative D call TRBD2 (7 bases). V was cut by 8 bases and J by 3 bases, with 32 bases left in between. Germline V gene sequence: CDR1 SGHTA, CDR2 FQGNSA. There are 19 residues in the CDR3. The CDR3 bases are TGTGCCAGCTGCACCACTTTGGGGGGGTTGACAGGAGGTCTCTACGAGCAGTACTTC. It yields the protein CASCTTLGGLTGGLYEQYF.

The chain employs TRBV9 and TRBJ1-2; D is ambiguous. Germline CDR1 reads SGDLS; CDR2 reads YYNGEE. The CDR3 is 12 residues long. Trimming took 4 bases from V and 4 from J, leaving 8 bases between them. The CDR3 loop reads CASSWNSYGYTF. The DNA of the CDR3 is TGTGCCAGCAGCTGGAACAGCTATGGCTACACCTTC.

This clone was observed a few times. The rearrangement uses TRBV7-2 and TRBJ1-6; D gene unclear. Trimming removed 4 bases from V and 13 bases from J, with 14 bases in between. Per the germline V gene, CDR1 is SGHTA and CDR2 is FQGNSA. CDR3 length: 13 residues. The chain's CDR3 is CASSSGPSYPLHF. DNA of the CDR3: TGTGCCAGCAGCTCCGGACCGTCGTACCCCCTCCACTTT.

The chain joins TRBV19 to TRBJ2-3; 7 positions agree with TRBD2. This CDR3 is 15 amino acids long. The germline V gene has CDR1 LNHDA and CDR2 SQIVND (reference sequence). V was pared by 6 bases and J by 2 bases, with 8 bases of the junction left unmatched. The CDR3 loop is CASRASGSFTDTQYF. CDR3 coding DNA: TGTGCCAGTAGAGCTAGCGGTTCGTTCACAGATACGCAGTATTTT. Full variable domain (outside the CDR3, taken from reference TRBV19 and TRBJ2-3): DGGITQSPKYLFRKEGQNVTLSCEQNLNHDAMYWYRQDPGQGLRLIYYSQIVNDFQKGDIAEGYSVSREKKESFPLTVTSAQKNPTAFYLCASRASGSFTDTQYFGPGTRLTVL.

The chain carries TRBV7-2 and TRBJ1-2; 9 nucleotides agree with TRBD1. The germline CDR1 and CDR2 sequences are SGHTA and FQGNSA. J gave up 6 bases and V 2 bases, and 7 bases lay outside the gene matches. The CDR3 runs 15 residues. The chain's CDR3 is CASSLTTGGSNGYTF. In DNA, the CDR3 is TGTGCCAGCAGCTTAACAACAGGGGGCTCGAATGGCTACACCTTC.

This sequence joins TRBV9 and TRBJ1-1; 7 nucleotides match TRBD1. The junction had 6 bases not matched to a gene; V was cut back by 0 bases and J by 7 bases. The CDR3 length is 14 residues. Germline V gene sequence: CDR1 SGDLS, CDR2 YYNGEE. For the CDR3, the DNA is TGTGCCAGCAGCGTAGCGGGAGGGGGCTATGAAGCTTTCTTT. The encoded protein is CASSVAGGGYEAFF. The full variable domain, rest sourced from reference TRBV9 and TRBJ1-1, is DSGVTQTPKHLITATGQRVTLRCSPRSGDLSVYWYQQSLDQGLQFLIQYYNGEERAKGNILERFSAQQFPDLHSELNLSSLELGDSALYFCASSVAGGGYEAFFGQGTRLTVV.

The CDR3 DNA sequence: TGTGCCAGCAGCCAAGATGTGGTAGCGGGGCAATACAATGAGCAGTTCTTC. Translating it yields CASSQDVVAGQYNEQFF. This chain uses TRBV3-1 (or the pseudogene TRBV3-2) with TRBJ2-1; 8 nucleotides agree with TRBD2. V lost 0 bases and J lost 4; bases outside the gene matches: 8. The CDR3 has 17 residues. The germline CDR1 and CDR2 sequences are LGHDT and YNNKEL (reference sequence).

CDR3 sequence (DNA): TGTGCCAGCAGCCAGGACAGGGTCACTGAAGCTTTCTTT. Its translation: CASSQDRVTEAFF. The chain uses TRBV7-9 and TRBJ1-1; 8 nucleotides line up with TRBD1. From germline, CDR1 is SEHNR and CDR2 FQNEAQ (reference sequence). The length of the CDR3 is 13 residues. Losses at the gene ends were 5 bases for V and 4 bases for J; bases not matched to a gene: 3.

This chain links TRBV9 with TRBJ2-3; 10 positions agree with TRBD2. Germline V CDR1 and CDR2: SGDLS, YYNGEE. The J segment lost 4 bases and the V segment lost 2 bases, leaving 4 bases of the junction unmatched. The CDR3 length is 15 residues. The CDR3 DNA reads as TGTGCCAGCAGCGTGGTAGCGGGGGGACCAGATACGCAGTATTTT. This sequence encodes CASSVVAGGPDTQYF.

The chain joins TRBV3-1 (or the pseudogene TRBV3-2) to TRBJ1-6; 7 nucleotides match TRBD1. CDR1 is LGHDT, CDR2 YNNKEL, per germline (reference sequence). Trimming removed 1 base from V and 0 bases from J; junction bases left unmatched: 9. This CDR3 contains 19 residues. CDR3 region: CASSQGYRDRTSYNSPLHF. CDR3 bases: TGTGCCAGCAGCCAAGGGTACAGGGACAGAACCTCCTATAATTCACCCCTCCACTTT.

This chain connects TRBV11-3 to TRBJ2-1, with TRBD2 identical over 7 bases. V lost 4 bases and J lost 6; bases outside the gene matches: 15. The CDR3 consists of 17 residues. The germline V gene has CDR1 SGHNT and CDR2 YENEEA. This CDR3 reads CASSSYGMAGAGNEQFF. DNA for the CDR3: TGTGCCAGCAGCTCATATGGAATGGCGGGAGCCGGCAATGAGCAGTTCTTC.

The V and J genes are TRBV14 and TRBJ2-7; 8 nucleotides agree with TRBD1. Trimming took 3 bases from V and 1 from J; bases not matched to a gene: 8. CDR1 is SGHDN and CDR2 is FVKESK in the germline V gene. The length of the CDR3 is 16 residues. The CDR3 loop reads CASSHFRDRRSYEQYF. CDR3 DNA sequence: TGTGCCAGCAGCCACTTCCGGGACAGGAGGTCCTACGAGCAGTACTTC.

In the case of this clone: Within the sample, other DNA sequences also encode this same CDR3. The chain has TRBV18 and TRBJ1-3; 8 positions match TRBD1. The V gene's germline CDR1 is KGHSH and CDR2 LQKENI. The length of the CDR3 is 15 residues. The V gene end was trimmed by 3 bases and the J gene end by 2 bases; junction bases not matched to a gene: 3. In nucleotides, the CDR3 is TGTGCCAGCTCACCCAGGGGGCGTACTGGAAACACCATATATTTT. Encoded protein: CASSPRGRTGNTIYF. The complete variable domain, with remaining parts taken from reference TRBV18 and TRBJ1-3, reads NAGVMQNPRHLVRRRGQEARLRCSPMKGHSHVYWYRQLPEEGLKFMVYLQKENIIDESGMPKERFSAEFPKEGPSILRIQQVVRGDSAAYFCASSPRGRTGNTIYFGEGSWLTVV.

The gene calls are TRBV9 and TRBJ1-2; D remains ambiguous. This CDR3 has 16 residues. Trimming pared 3 bases from V and 0 bases from J, leaving 15 bases between. Germline CDR1 and CDR2: SGDLS and YYNGEE. The CDR3 region is CASSESVGVANYGYTF. Written as DNA, the CDR3 is TGTGCCAGCAGCGAAAGCGTCGGAGTAGCTAACTATGGCTACACCTTC.